This is a list of T cell receptor beta chains from one sample in a study of technical replicates of blood from a handful of donors. The table came from immunoSEQ multiplex PCR; TCRdb's copy has only in-frame clones and leaves some out. Of about 80,000 clones listed, 90% to 95% are singletons. The sequencing sample was made of T cells isolated from PBMCs. These receptor sequences come from a human donor in good health. CDR3s include the opening cysteine and the closing phenylalanine or tryptophan. A D gene is named only where the DNA matches it firmly. Size values are once, few and many counts, or a class for expanded clones, and some rows have none.

V	size	J	D	DNA	CDR3
TRBV6-5	NA	TRBJ1-5	NA	TGTGCCAGCAGTTACTCTGTACAGGGCAATCAGCCCCAGCATTTT	CASSYSVQGNQPQHF
TRBV28	NA	TRBJ2-7	NA	TGTGCCAGCAGTCAGGCCTACGAGCAGTACTTC	CASSQAYEQYF
TRBV4-1	NA	TRBJ1-5	NA	TGCGCCAGCAGCCAAGATAACAGTTACAATCAGCCCCAGCATTTT	CASSQDNSYNQPQHF
TRBV28	NA	TRBJ1-5	NA	TGTGCCAGCAGTTTATGGCTAGGGCCCCAGCATTTT	CASSLWLGPQHF
TRBV6-1	NA	TRBJ2-7	NA	TGTGCCAGCAGTGAAGCTAGCGGAGTAAACTACGAGCAGTACTTC	CASSEASGVNYEQYF
TRBV18	NA	TRBJ2-5	NA	TGTGCCAGCTCACCACTTAGTCAAGAGACCCAGTACTTC	CASSPLSQETQYF
TRBV19	NA	TRBJ1-5	TRBD1	TGTGCCAGTAGTCTACAGGGGGGTGGCAATCAGCCCCAGCATTTT	CASSLQGGGNQPQHF
TRBV28	NA	TRBJ1-5	NA	TGTGCCTCTGGAGGGCGGGCTAATCAGCCCCAGCATTTT	CASGGRANQPQHF
TRBV9	NA	TRBJ1-1	NA	TGTGCCAGCAGCGGGGGGGTCGGCACTGAAGCTTTCTTT	CASSGGVGTEAFF
TRBV29-1	NA	TRBJ2-7	TRBD2	TGCAGCGTTGAAAGGTGGGCGGGAGGGTCCTACGAGCAGTACTTC	CSVERWAGGSYEQYF
TRBV15	NA	TRBJ2-5	NA	TGTGCCACCAGCAGAGGACTGGCTAGCGCAGAGACCCAGTACTTC	CATSRGLASAETQYF
TRBV7-9	NA	TRBJ1-1	NA	TGTGCCAGCAGCCCGCCCCCCAGAGGTGAAGCTTTCTTT	CASSPPPRGEAFF
TRBV7-9	NA	TRBJ2-2	TRBD1	TGTGCCAGCAGCCTGGGACAGGGGGTTACCGGGGAGCTGTTTTTT	CASSLGQGVTGELFF
TRBV5-1	NA	TRBJ1-1	TRBD1	TGCGCCAGCAGCTTGGTAAGGGGGCAAGGGGACACTGAAGCTTTCTTT	CASSLVRGQGDTEAFF
TRBV30	NA	TRBJ2-7	NA	TGTGCCTGGAGTGTTTCTAGAGGCTCCTACGAGCAGTACTTC	CAWSVSRGSYEQYF
TRBV18	NA	TRBJ2-3	NA	TGTGCCAGCTCACCCGCGGAACTAGATACGCAGTATTTT	CASSPAELDTQYF
TRBV29-1	NA	TRBJ2-5	NA	TGCAGCGTTGTTTGGATAGCTTTAGAAGAGACCCAGTACTTC	CSVVWIALEETQYF
TRBV6-5	NA	TRBJ2-7	NA	TGTGCCAGCAGTTACTCGACGGGAGAAGTTGAGCAGTACTTC	CASSYSTGEVEQYF
TRBV19	NA	TRBJ1-5	NA	TGTGCCAGTAGTATGGGGGGGCTCCAGCCCCAGCATTTT	CASSMGGLQPQHF
TRBV5-6	NA	TRBJ1-2	TRBD1	TGTGCCAGCAGCTTAGGGACAGGGGCTGGCTACACCTTC	CASSLGTGAGYTF
TRBV7-9	NA	TRBJ1-4	NA	TGTGCCAGCAGCACCCAGCGTACTCGGGAAAAACTGTTTTTT	CASSTQRTREKLFF
TRBV6-1	NA	TRBJ1-2	NA	TGTGCCAGCAGTGAAGCGGGGGGGACACGGGGCTACACCTTC	CASSEAGGTRGYTF
TRBV4-1	NA	TRBJ2-7	TRBD2	TGCGCCAGCAGTCAGGGAGGGCTCCACGAGCAGTACTTC	CASSQGGLHEQYF
TRBV6-1	NA	TRBJ1-4	TRBD1	TGTGCCAGCAGTAAGACAGGGGGAGAATATGAAAAACTGTTTTTT	CASSKTGGEYEKLFF
TRBV6-1	NA	TRBJ1-1	NA	TGTGCCAGCAGGCAGGGACAGAACACTGAAGCTTTCTTT	CASRQGQNTEAFF
TRBV5-1	NA	TRBJ2-1	TRBD2	TGCGCCAGCAGCGCTAGCGGAACCACCTACAATGAGCAGTTCTTC	CASSASGTTYNEQFF
TRBV29-1	NA	TRBJ1-5	NA	TGCAGCGTTGAGATCAGTAGCAATCAGCCCCAGCATTTT	CSVEISSNQPQHF
TRBV4-1	NA	TRBJ2-2	NA	TGCGCCAGCAGCCCTAGATGGGACATCAACACCGGGGAGCTGTTTTTT	CASSPRWDINTGELFF
TRBV7-6	NA	TRBJ1-2	TRBD1	TGTGCCAGCAGCTCACAAGGGGGACAGGGGTATGGCTACACCTTC	CASSSQGGQGYGYTF
TRBV5-6	NA	TRBJ2-2	NA	TGTGCCAGCAGCTTGGCCGAGACTAGTTCTAGCGGGGAGCTGTTTTTT	CASSLAETSSSGELFF
TRBV11-3	once	TRBJ2-7	NA	TGTGCCAGCAGCTTAGGAAGCGGCCTCTACGAGCAGTACTTC	CASSLGSGLYEQYF
TRBV29-1	NA	TRBJ2-7	NA	TGCAGCGTTCGTAGAGAATCCTACGAGCAGTACTTC	CSVRRESYEQYF
TRBV6-5	NA	TRBJ1-5	NA	TGTGCCAGCAGTCGGGGGGGAAGCAATCAGCCCCAGCATTTT	CASSRGGSNQPQHF
TRBV6-5	NA	TRBJ1-2	NA	TGTGCCAGCAGTTACTCGTTCACAGGATTGAATGGCTACACCTTC	CASSYSFTGLNGYTF
TRBV6-6	NA	TRBJ2-2	NA	TGTGCCAGCACCGGGTATCCCGGGGAGCTGTTTTTT	CASTGYPGELFF
TRBV29-1	NA	TRBJ1-1	TRBD1	TGCAGCGTTGGTCGGACAGGACCGAAAGACACTGAAGCTTTCTTT	CSVGRTGPKDTEAFF
TRBV18	NA	TRBJ2-5	TRBD1	TGTGCCAGCTCACCCGGACAGGAACAGACCCAGTACTTC	CASSPGQEQTQYF
TRBV5-6	once	TRBJ2-1	NA	TGTGCCAGCAGCCCCCTTACTAGAAGGCCTTCGGACAATGAGCAGTTCTTC	CASSPLTRRPSDNEQFF
TRBV18	NA	TRBJ2-7	NA	TGTGCCAGCTCCCTAAATGGAGATTTTTTTCTGAGCTCCTACGAGCAGTACTTC	CASSLNGDFFLSSYEQYF
TRBV5-4	NA	TRBJ1-2	TRBD1	TGTGCCAGCAGCTTGGGGGGACAGGGGGCTTATGGCTACACCTTC	CASSLGGQGAYGYTF
TRBV29-1	NA	TRBJ2-7	TRBD2	TGCAGCGTTGCCCCAGCGGGACTATACGAGCAGTACTTC	CSVAPAGLYEQYF
TRBV5-4	NA	TRBJ2-1	TRBD1	TGTGCCAGCAGCTCTATACTCCGACAGGGCGGGGAGCAGTTCTTC	CASSSILRQGGEQFF
TRBV5-1	once	TRBJ1-2	TRBD1	TGCGCCAGCAGCTCGGATGACAGGGGGTCGAACTATGGCTACACCTTC	CASSSDDRGSNYGYTF
TRBV9	NA	TRBJ2-5	TRBD1	TGTGCCAGCAGCGCCCAGGGGGCGCGCGGGGAGACCCAGTACTTC	CASSAQGARGETQYF
TRBV6-6	NA	TRBJ2-7	NA	TGTGCCAGCAGTTACACGACATACTACGAGCAGTACTTC	CASSYTTYYEQYF
TRBV30	NA	TRBJ1-5	TRBD1	TGTGCCTGGAACACGCAGGGGGAGCCCCAGCATTTT	CAWNTQGEPQHF
TRBV19	NA	TRBJ1-2	NA	TGTGCCAGTACACAGGGTGGGAGCTATGGCTACACCTTC	CASTQGGSYGYTF
TRBV10-2	NA	TRBJ1-5	NA	TGCGCCAGCAGGGTAGGACTAAGCAATCAGCCCCAGCATTTT	CASRVGLSNQPQHF
TRBV5-4	NA	TRBJ1-2	NA	TGTGCCAGCAGCTTGGGACAGGATCGCTATGGCTACACCTTC	CASSLGQDRYGYTF
TRBV28	NA	TRBJ2-5	TRBD1	TGTGCCAGCAGTTTACATACCCCGGGACAGGGTCAAGAGACCCAGTACTTC	CASSLHTPGQGQETQYF
TRBV7-9	NA	TRBJ1-5	NA	TGTGCCAGCAGCTTAGCGCAGAATCAGCCCCAGCATTTT	CASSLAQNQPQHF
TRBV30	NA	TRBJ2-6	TRBD1	TGTGCCTGGACTCGGGACAGACAAAGCTCTGGGGCCAACGTCCTGACTTTC	CAWTRDRQSSGANVLTF